A selection of T cell receptor beta chains follows, all from one sample in a study of cytomegalovirus exposure and HLA in healthy donors. Using immunoSEQ multiplex PCR, the repertoire was profiled, and TCRdb retains in-frame clones only, with some absent. The sample yields 150,000 to 180,000 clones, around nine tenths seen once. The sequenced material came from PBMCs. The receptors originated from a young man in good health and CMV-seropositive. The CDR3 runs from the conserved cysteine through the conserved F or W. A D gene is named only where the DNA matches it firmly. For some rows the clone size is stated as once, few or many, or as a class when expanded; others skip it.

j_call clone_size d_call v_call cdr3_aa cdr3_nt
TRBJ1-1 . . TRBV30 CAWSVRPLRGTEAFF TGTGCCTGGAGTGTACGGCCCCTCAGAGGTACTGAAGCTTTCTTT
TRBJ1-5 . . TRBV7-8 CASSSTVSNQPQHF TGTGCCAGCAGCTCGACAGTTAGCAATCAGCCCCAGCATTTT
TRBJ1-1 . TRBD1 TRBV2 CAGARDREAFF TGTGCCGGAGCCCGGGACAGGGAGGCTTTCTTT
TRBJ1-1 . . TRBV6-6 CASGGADTEAFF TGTGCCAGCGGGGGGGCAGACACTGAAGCTTTCTTT
TRBJ2-7 . . TRBV6-6 CASSYSGNGYEQYF TGTGCCAGCAGTTACTCCGGGAACGGCTACGAGCAGTACTTC
TRBJ2-7 . . TRBV27 CASSITRLGPEQYF TGTGCCAGCAGTATAACCCGACTAGGCCCCGAGCAGTACTTC
TRBJ2-1 . TRBD1 TRBV30 CAWSSQGTGFYEQFF TGTGCCTGGAGCTCTCAGGGGACAGGCTTTTATGAGCAGTTCTTC
TRBJ2-7 once TRBD1 TRBV5-1 CASSPGQVEGYEQYF TGCGCCAGCAGCCCGGGACAGGTTGAGGGATACGAGCAGTACTTC
TRBJ1-2 . TRBD1 TRBV7-2 CASSHRQGGDYGYTF TGTGCCAGCAGCCACCGACAGGGGGGAGACTATGGCTACACCTTC
TRBJ1-6 few TRBD1 TRBV10-3 CAGRPTGRSPLHF TGTGCTGGTCGCCCGACAGGGAGATCACCCCTCCACTTT
TRBJ1-1 . TRBD1 TRBV18 CASSPQGAGTEAFF TGTGCCAGCTCACCCCAGGGGGCAGGCACTGAAGCTTTCTTT